This is a list of T cell receptor beta chains from one sample in a study of blood T cell repertoires in COVID-19. Only in-frame clones appear in the TCRdb table, and some are missing; sequencing was by immunoSEQ multiplex PCR. This table has around 330,000 clones, about 85% appearing once. Sequenced: PBMCs or T cells enriched from blood (not recorded which). Source of these receptors: a young woman who had been exposed to COVID-19. The CDR3 runs from the conserved cysteine through the conserved F or W. A D gene is named only where the DNA matches it firmly. Expanded clones are given a class, and other clones once, few, many or no size at all.

TRBD1	NA	TRBV6-2/TRBV6-3	TRBJ1-5	CASSKNPDRGEPQHF	TGTGCCAGCAGTAAAAACCCCGACAGGGGTGAGCCCCAGCATTTT
NA	NA	TRBV7-2	TRBJ2-6	CASSSRVWTDRSGANVLTF	TGTGCCAGCAGCTCCCGTGTCTGGACAGACCGCTCTGGGGCCAACGTCCTGACTTTC
TRBD1	NA	TRBV7-2	TRBJ2-3	CASSPGTGSTDTQYF	TGTGCCAGCAGCCCGGGGACAGGGAGCACAGATACGCAGTATTTT
NA	NA	TRBV4-3	TRBJ1-2	CASSQQGTYGYTF	TGCGCCAGCAGCCAACAGGGGACCTATGGCTACACCTTC
TRBD1	NA	TRBV9	TRBJ1-2	CASSVQDRVEGYTF	TGTGCCAGCAGCGTCCAGGACAGGGTCGAAGGCTACACCTTC
NA	many	TRBV19	TRBJ1-2	CASSPREIANYGYTF	TGTGCCAGTAGTCCCCGGGAGATAGCTAACTATGGCTACACCTTC
TRBD1	NA	TRBV5-1	TRBJ2-2	CASSEKTGVTGELFF	TGCGCCAGCAGCGAAAAAACAGGGGTCACCGGGGAGCTGTTTTTT
NA	NA	TRBV11-2	TRBJ2-7	CASSLRQGRTGSGEQYF	TGTGCCAGCAGCTTGAGGCAAGGGAGGACAGGATCGGGCGAGCAGTACTTC
NA	NA	TRBV19	TRBJ1-2	CASSIIQATYGYTF	TGTGCCAGTAGTATTATCCAGGCGACCTATGGCTACACCTTC
TRBD1	NA	TRBV9	TRBJ2-5	CASSVDPDRGETQYF	TGTGCCAGCAGCGTAGACCCCGACAGGGGGGAGACCCAGTACTTC
NA	NA	TRBV7-6	TRBJ2-3	CASSFLDNRDTQYF	TGTGCAAGCAGCTTCCTTGACAACAGGGATACGCAGTATTTT
TRBD1	once	TRBV4-1	TRBJ2-5	CASSQDLTRRGETQYF	TGCGCCAGCAGCCAAGATCTAACTCGCAGGGGGGAGACCCAGTACTTC
NA	NA	TRBV6-2/TRBV6-3	TRBJ1-1	CASSYYGWNTEAFF	TGTGCCAGCAGTTACTACGGGTGGAACACTGAAGCTTTCTTT
NA	NA	TRBV28	TRBJ2-3	CASRSTSTDTQYF	TGTGCCAGCAGATCAACTAGCACAGATACGCAGTATTTT
NA	few	TRBV24-1	TRBJ1-1	CATSTGSTEAFF	TGTGCCACCAGCACAGGGAGCACTGAAGCTTTCTTT
NA	NA	TRBV5-1	TRBJ1-1	CASSFRGTEAFF	TGCGCCAGCAGCTTCCGGGGCACTGAAGCTTTCTTT
NA	NA	TRBV9	TRBJ1-1	CASSVDAGGEAFF	TGTGCCAGCAGCGTAGACGCCGGGGGTGAAGCTTTCTTT
NA	NA	TRBV7-3	TRBJ2-7	CASSHPDRSYEQYF	TGTGCCAGCAGCCACCCCGACAGGAGCTACGAGCAGTACTTC
TRBD1	NA	TRBV7-2	TRBJ1-2	CASSLSRGLGYGYTF	TGTGCCAGCAGCTTATCGAGGGGGCTCGGCTATGGCTACACCTTC